This T cell receptor delta chain was documented in a study of gamma-delta chains in newborns, infants, children. About the research overall: Innate gammadelta T cells reportedly expand polyclonally right after birth, driven by microbial exposure, per the title.

CDR3 length: 19 residues. Germline-derived CDR1 and CDR2 are GEAIGNYY and EKD. J was trimmed by 0 bases and V by 0 bases; bases with no gene match: 3. TCRdb made new clone calls on the reads using CATT. The table shows 14,000 to 15,000 delta-chain clones, with approximately 7% occurring only once. The sequencing input was blood. This clonotype was obtained from a child who was a newborn, infant or young child, either healthy, febrile or measles-vaccinated (not recorded which). The genes are TRDV2 and TRDJ3; 11 bases map to TRDD3. CDR3 DNA sequence: TGTGCCTGTGACACCTGGGGGATACGCACCTCCTGGGACACCCGACAGATGTTTTTC. It encodes CACDTWGIRTSWDTRQMFF.